These T cell receptor beta chains were read from a single sample in a study of blood T cell repertoires in COVID-19. Produced via immunoSEQ multiplex PCR; TCRdb's table is partial and in-frame only. The sample lists about 140,000 clones, roughly 82% occurring once. Sequencing was performed on peripheral blood. These receptors were taken from a human donor in a cohort sampled during active COVID-19. CDR3s include the opening cysteine and the closing phenylalanine or tryptophan. A D gene is named only where the DNA matches it firmly. Only part of the rows carry a size: once, few, many, or a class if the clone is expanded.

d_call	v_call	clone_size	j_call	cdr3_nt	cdr3_aa
TRBD1	TRBV2	once	TRBJ1-1	TGTGCCAGCAGCCGGACAGGGCAGGGATCCGCTTTCTTT	CASSRTGQGSAFF
-	TRBV20-1	-	TRBJ1-2	TGCAGTGCTCCCGACGGAGGCGGCTACACCTTC	CSAPDGGGYTF
-	TRBV2	-	TRBJ1-1	TGTGCCAGCACCTTAAACACTGAAGCTTTCTTT	CASTLNTEAFF
-	TRBV7-2	-	TRBJ2-2	TGTGCCAGCAGCCCATGGGACTTCAACACCGGGGAGCTGTTTTTT	CASSPWDFNTGELFF
TRBD1	TRBV6-5	-	TRBJ1-5	TGTGCCAGCACCAAAACAGGGGAAAATCAGCCCCAGCATTTT	CASTKTGENQPQHF
-	TRBV27	-	TRBJ2-6	TGTGCCAGCAGTTTATACGGGGGTTCCCTCACTGAGGCCAACGTCCTGACTTTC	CASSLYGGSLTEANVLTF
-	TRBV20-1	-	TRBJ1-1	TGCAGTGCTAGTCATCGGTACGGTATTGCTGAAGCTTTCTTT	CSASHRYGIAEAFF
-	TRBV7-6	-	TRBJ1-2	TGTGCCAGCAGCTTACTAGGCTACACCTTC	CASSLLGYTF
-	TRBV19	-	TRBJ2-1	TGTGCCAGTAGTATAGTCCCGGGGAGTGAGCAGTTCTTC	CASSIVPGSEQFF
-	TRBV29-1	-	TRBJ1-1	TGCAGCGCTGGAGGACAGCAAAACACTGAAGCTTTCTTT	CSAGGQQNTEAFF
TRBD1	TRBV7-3	-	TRBJ1-1	TGTGCCAGCAGCTTAGGGATACAGGGGGCGATGACTGAAGCTTTCTTT	CASSLGIQGAMTEAFF
TRBD2	TRBV6-5	once	TRBJ2-3	TGTGCCAGCAGTTACTCTGAGCGGGAGGGAGATACGCAGTATTTT	CASSYSEREGDTQYF
-	TRBV7-8	-	TRBJ1-5	TGTGCCAGCAGCTTAGACCAAGCTCAGCCCCAGCATTTT	CASSLDQAQPQHF
TRBD1	TRBV6-1	-	TRBJ1-2	TGTGCCAGCAGTGAAAGAGGGGGCAGGGGTCATGGCTACACCTTC	CASSERGGRGHGYTF
-	TRBV28	-	TRBJ2-4	TGTGCCAGCAGTCACAGGGTTACAAACATTCAGTACTTC	CASSHRVTNIQYF
-	TRBV11-2	-	TRBJ2-2	TGTGCCAGCACAGGCCGGAGGGGCACCGGGGAGCTGTTTTTT	CASTGRRGTGELFF
-	TRBV6-1	-	TRBJ1-3	TGTGCCAGCAGTGTAGGCGCGGGAGGAAGAGGAAACACCATATATTTT	CASSVGAGGRGNTIYF